This T cell receptor (beta chain) was recorded in a study of shared clonotypes between healthy human individuals. Repertoires were generated with immunoSEQ multiplex PCR, while TCRdb's copy carries only in-frame clones and drops some. The sample consists of under 2.5 million clones, 85% to 95% of them appearing once. The investigators split CD4+ cells into a CD45RA+ naive subset and a CD45RA-negative memory subset. Germline CDR1 reads MDHEN; CDR2 reads SYDVKM. The CDR3 runs 13 residues. The V end was cut by 6 bases, the J end by 7 bases, with 15 bases between. Sequenced sample: naive CD4+ T cells from PBMCs. The subset is: CD45RA+ positively selected. The TCR was taken from a man between 18 and 35 years old in good health. Some clones in this sample may be carry-over from other donors' samples. The chain links TRBV28 to TRBJ1-1; possible D gene TRBD1, 6 bases. As DNA, the CDR3 is TGTGCCAGCAGCCTCCCTAACAGGGTTGAAGCTTTCTTT. Its protein product is CASSLPNRVEAFF.